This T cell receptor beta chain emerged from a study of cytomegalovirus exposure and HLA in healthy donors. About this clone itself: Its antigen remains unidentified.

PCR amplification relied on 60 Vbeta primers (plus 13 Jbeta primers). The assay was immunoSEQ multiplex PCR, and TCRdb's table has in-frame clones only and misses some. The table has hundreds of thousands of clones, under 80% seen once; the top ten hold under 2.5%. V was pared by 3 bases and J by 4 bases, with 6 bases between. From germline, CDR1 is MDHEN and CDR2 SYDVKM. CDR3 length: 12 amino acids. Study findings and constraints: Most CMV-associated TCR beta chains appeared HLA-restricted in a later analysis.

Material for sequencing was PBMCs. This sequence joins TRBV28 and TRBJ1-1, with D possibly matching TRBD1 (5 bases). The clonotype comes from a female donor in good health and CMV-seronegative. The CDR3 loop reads CASSFRGTEAFF. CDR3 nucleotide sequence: TGTGCCAGCAGTTTTAGGGGCACTGAAGCTTTCTTT.